The TCR beta chain under discussion was sequenced for a study of CD8 T cells in Susac syndrome. V was pared by 4 bases and J by 5 bases, with 10 bases of the junction left unmatched. CDR1 and CDR2 (germline): SGHRS, YFSETQ. The CDR3 is 16 amino acids. cDNA came from around 0.54 to 1 ug RNA primed by random hexamers. Each CDR3 protein is one row after TCRdb ran MiXCR on the immunoSEQ multiplex PCR reads. The sample consists of 150,000 to 200,000 distinct CDR3 sequences, 90% to 95% of them appearing once. This receptor was identified in a human donor in good health. Input material: CD4+ T cells from PBMCs. The rearrangement uses TRBV5-1 and TRBJ2-5; TRBD1 matches at 11 bases. This CDR3 reads CASSLGQGAGVETQYF. The CDR3 DNA is TGCGCCAGCAGCCTCGGACAGGGGGCCGGTGTGGAGACCCAGTACTTC.